This TCR beta chain was profiled in a study of beta chain features in type 1 diabetes listed by TCRdb under 2018. In terms of the full investigation: Mean age, gender distribution, total cell number and subset yield did not differ between patients and healthy donors. In the study, TCRB repertoires of sorted circulating CD4+ T cell subsets from recently diagnosed type 1 diabetes patients were compared with those of matched healthy donors. Naive and central memory subsets were obtained from all 30 or so donors, but regulatory and stem cell-like memory subsets were isolated from only 8 patients and roughly 8 healthy donors. Across all samples, 107,917,701 sorted cells were examined, and cell number per subset correlated strongly with RNA yield.

Each donor gave one peripheral blood draw, averaging approximately 120 mL, which was collected into heparinised tubes. Using a panel that included CD45RO, CCR7, CD25, CD127, CD95 and CD27, naive, central memory, regulatory and stem cell-like memory CD4+ T cells were sorted on a BD FACSAria II. Every sorted population had a purity above 95%. Right away, PBMCs were isolated by Lymphoprep density gradient centrifugation and were stained directly, with no culture step. So that batch effects would be minimized, each experiment stained and sorted samples in pairs, pairing one healthy donor with one patient. Here V drops 9 bases and J drops 7 bases, and the junction holds 9 bases not matched to any gene. The germline V gene encodes CDR1 MGHRA and CDR2 YSYEKL. The CDR3, from cysteine to phenylalanine, totals 13 residues. Here the CDR3 DNA is all that survives: 39 bases in frame from base 1. The entire isolated RNA was reverse transcribed using the High Capacity cDNA Reverse Transcription Kit, and thus expressed TCRB transcripts were sequenced. Deep immunoSEQ sequencing was applied to naive, central memory and regulatory T cell samples, giving an average of around 4 million total reads per sample. After sorted cells were lysed in RLT buffer, RNA was extracted with DNase-treated RNeasy Micro or Mini kits, with the choice depending on cell number. To prevent cross-contamination, each cell subset was processed individually, whereas patient and healthy donor samples were processed jointly. The immunoSEQ multiplex PCR was used to amplify TCRB sequences from cDNA, generating 87-bp fragments that spanned the CDR3 region. Sequencing of the amplicons was performed on the Illumina HiSeq platform. The original methods were these. PCR bias was corrected computationally using synthetic template baselines, and reads within Hamming distance 2 were collapsed, with unmergeable singletons discarded. Reads were aligned to IMGT to assign V, D and J genes, CDR3 length, and insertions or deletions at six rearrangement sites. Clonotype counts were normalized to sorted cell number within each subset before computing true diversity and Gini coefficients with the tcR R package. The overlap coefficient, calculated on TCRB nucleotide sequences, was used to quantify repertoire sharing. TCRdb carries this immuneACCESS record with in-frame sequences only. Its versions omit some clonotypes, under half of them owing to an unresolved V gene in the studies checked, with the rest unexplained. V and J calls and clone size come straight from that table; D and trimming were deduced from the DNA. This sample is represented by 150,000 or so clones; approximately 9.9% of them were singletons. In total, the top ten clones hold 2% to 2.5% of the sample.

This clone has at least ten counts. Its specific antigen is unknown. Base qualities are missing; no much larger clone stands one base away. Study-level results and caveats: Because small numbers of individuals were included in the HLA sub-analyses, any influence of HLA type on TCRB rearrangement was left unresolved. Patients with type 1 diabetes made fewer insertions and deleted more nucleotides at VDJ recombination sites, implying thymic rearrangement abnormalities. Naive, central memory and regulatory TCRB repertoires appeared more similar among patients than among healthy donors. Shorter templates might have been favored by PCR, but patient and control samples were amplified and corrected together, so both groups would have been affected equally by any skew. Type 1 diabetes patients showed a moderate but significant shortening of TCRB CDR3 length in all four CD4+ subsets. Because cDNA was sequenced instead of genomic DNA, highly expressing activated cells could be over-represented, though the groups showed no difference in activation or CD3 levels.

The chain couples TRBV4-1 to TRBJ1-1; 9 bases in between match TRBD1. The material sequenced was central memory CD4+ T cells from blood. The origin of this receptor is a woman younger than 35 in good health. CDR3 protein: CASSRDRALEAFF. The DNA is as follows: TGCGCCAGTAGCAGGGACAGGGCCCTTGAAGCTTTCTTT.